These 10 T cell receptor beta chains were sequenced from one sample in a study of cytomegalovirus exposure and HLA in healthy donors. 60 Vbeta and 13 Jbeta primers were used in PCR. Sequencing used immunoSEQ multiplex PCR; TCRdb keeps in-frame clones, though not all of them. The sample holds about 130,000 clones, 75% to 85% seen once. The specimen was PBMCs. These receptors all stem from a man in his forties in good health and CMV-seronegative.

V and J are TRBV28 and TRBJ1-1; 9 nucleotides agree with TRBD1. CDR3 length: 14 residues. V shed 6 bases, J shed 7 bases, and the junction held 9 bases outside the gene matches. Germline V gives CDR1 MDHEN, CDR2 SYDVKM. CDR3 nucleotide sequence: TGTGCCAGCAGAGCCACAGGGGGCGGTGATGAAGCTTTCTTT. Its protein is CASRATGGGDEAFF. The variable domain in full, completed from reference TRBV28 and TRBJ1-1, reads DVKVTQSSRYLVKRTGEKVFLECVQDMDHENMFWYRQDPGLGLRLIYFSYDVKMKEKGDIPEGYSVSREKKERFSLILESASTNQTSMYLCASRATGGGDEAFFGQGTRLTVV.

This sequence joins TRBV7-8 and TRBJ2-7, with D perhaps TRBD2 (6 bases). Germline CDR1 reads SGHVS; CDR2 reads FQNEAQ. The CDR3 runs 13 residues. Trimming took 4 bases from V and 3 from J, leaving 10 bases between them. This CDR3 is CASSSREDYEQYF. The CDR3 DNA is TGTGCCAGCAGCTCGAGGGAGGACTACGAGCAGTACTTC. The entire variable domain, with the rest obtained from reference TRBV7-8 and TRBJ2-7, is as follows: GAGVSQSPRYKVAKRGQDVALRCDPISGHVSLFWYQQALGQGPEFLTYFQNEAQLDKSGLPSDRFFAERPEGSVSTLKIQRTQQEDSAVYLCASSSREDYEQYFGPGTRLTVT.

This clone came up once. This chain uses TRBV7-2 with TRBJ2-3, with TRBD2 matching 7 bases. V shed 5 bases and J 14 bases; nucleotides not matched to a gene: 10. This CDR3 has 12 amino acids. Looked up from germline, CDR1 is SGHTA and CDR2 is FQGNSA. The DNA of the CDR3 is TGTGCCAGCAGCCCGACTAGCACCCGCCCGTATTTT. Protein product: CASSPTSTRPYF.

CDR3: CAWSVYGDTEAFF. As DNA, the CDR3 is TGTGCCTGGAGTGTATACGGGGACACTGAAGCTTTCTTT. V is TRBV30 and J is TRBJ1-1, with D unresolved. Trimming removed 0 bases at V and 3 bases at J, with 8 bases between. The CDR3 has 13 residues. CDR1 GTSNPN and CDR2 SVGIG come from the germline V gene (reference sequence).

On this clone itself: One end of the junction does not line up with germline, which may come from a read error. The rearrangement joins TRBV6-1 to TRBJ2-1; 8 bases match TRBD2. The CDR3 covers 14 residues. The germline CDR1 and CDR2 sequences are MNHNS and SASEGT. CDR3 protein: CASSEGLAPNEQFF. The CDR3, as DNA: TGTGCCAGCAGCGAAGGACTAGCTCCCAATGAGCAGTTCTTC.

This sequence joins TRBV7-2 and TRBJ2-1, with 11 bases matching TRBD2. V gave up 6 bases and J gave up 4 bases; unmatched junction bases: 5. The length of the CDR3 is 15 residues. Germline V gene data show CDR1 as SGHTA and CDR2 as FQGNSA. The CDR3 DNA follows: TGTGCCAGCAGAACGTTAGCGGGGGGGTACAATGAGCAGTTCTTC. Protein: CASRTLAGGYNEQFF.

DNA for the CDR3: TGTGCCAGCAGCTTCGAGACATTAAATGGCTACACCTTC. It encodes CASSFETLNGYTF. The J gene is TRBJ1-2, the V gene TRBV11-2; D gene unclear. Germline values: CDR1 SGHAT, CDR2 FQNNGV. The germline V and J ends were trimmed by 3 bases and 6 bases, with 11 bases remaining between them. CDR3 length: 13 residues.

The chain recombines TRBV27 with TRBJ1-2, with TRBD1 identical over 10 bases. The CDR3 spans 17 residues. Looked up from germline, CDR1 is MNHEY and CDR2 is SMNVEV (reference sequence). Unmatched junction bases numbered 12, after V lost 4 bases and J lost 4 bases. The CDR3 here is CASSSRDRGRMIYGYTF. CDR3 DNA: TGTGCCAGCAGTTCTCGGGACAGGGGTCGGATGATCTATGGCTACACCTTC.

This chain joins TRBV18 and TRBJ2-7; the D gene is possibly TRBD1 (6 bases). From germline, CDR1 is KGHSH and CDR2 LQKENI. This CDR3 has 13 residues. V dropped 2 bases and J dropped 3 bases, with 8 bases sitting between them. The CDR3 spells CASSPAGVYEQYF. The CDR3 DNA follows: TGTGCCAGCTCACCAGCAGGGGTCTACGAGCAGTACTTC.

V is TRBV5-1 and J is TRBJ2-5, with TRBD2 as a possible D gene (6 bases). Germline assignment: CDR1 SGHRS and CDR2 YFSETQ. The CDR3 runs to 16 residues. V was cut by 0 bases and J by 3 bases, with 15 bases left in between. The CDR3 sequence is CASSLEAAGGKETQYF. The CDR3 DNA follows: TGCGCCAGCAGCTTGGAGGCAGCTGGCGGGAAAGAGACCCAGTACTTC.